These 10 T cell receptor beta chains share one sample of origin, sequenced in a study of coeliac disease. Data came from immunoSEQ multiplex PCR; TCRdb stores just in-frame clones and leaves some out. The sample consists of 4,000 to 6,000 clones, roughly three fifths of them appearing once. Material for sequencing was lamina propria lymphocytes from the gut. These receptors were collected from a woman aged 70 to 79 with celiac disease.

The CDR3 DNA sequence: TGTGCCAGTAGCCTCCTCGGGGAGGGACGGTATGGCTACACCTTC. This translates into CASSLLGEGRYGYTF. J is TRBJ1-2 and V is TRBV19; D may be TRBD1 (5 bases). The germline V gene encodes CDR1 LNHDA and CDR2 SQIVND (reference sequence). The CDR3 is 15 amino acids. V lost 6 bases, J lost 5 bases, and 19 bases lay in between.

The CDR3 bases are TGCGCCAGCAGCCAAGAGCCGGTCATGAACACTGAAGCTTTCTTT. It codes for CASSQEPVMNTEAFF. The chain uses TRBV4-3 and TRBJ1-1; D gene uncertain. The CDR3 consists of 15 residues. The V end was cut by 0 bases, the J end by 0 bases, with 8 bases between. Germline V lookup: CDR1 LGHNA, CDR2 YSLEER.

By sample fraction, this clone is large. For the CDR3, the DNA is TGCAGCGTTGACTACACGGGTAACACTGAAGCTTTCTTT. Translation: CSVDYTGNTEAFF. The chain has TRBV29-1 and TRBJ1-1; D is undetermined. This CDR3 has 13 residues. Trimming removed 3 bases from V and 2 bases from J, with 10 bases in between. Germline CDR1 and CDR2: SQVTM and ANQGSEA.

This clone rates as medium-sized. The chain's CDR3 is CASSLVGGGEDTQYF. The DNA of the CDR3 is TGCGCCAGCAGCCTCGTCGGGGGGGGTGAGGATACGCAGTATTTT. The chain combines TRBV4-1 with TRBJ2-3, with 8 positions matching TRBD2. The CDR3 has 15 residues. Germline lookup yields CDR1 MGHRA and CDR2 YSYEKL. V lost 4 bases and J lost 6; bases outside the gene matches: 9.

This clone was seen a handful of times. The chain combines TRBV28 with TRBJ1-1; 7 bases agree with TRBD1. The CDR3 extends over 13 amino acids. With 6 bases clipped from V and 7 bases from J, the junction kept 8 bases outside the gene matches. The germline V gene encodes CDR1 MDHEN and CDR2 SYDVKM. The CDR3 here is CASRQGVLGEAFF. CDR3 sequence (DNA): TGTGCCAGCAGGCAGGGGGTCCTAGGTGAAGCTTTCTTT.

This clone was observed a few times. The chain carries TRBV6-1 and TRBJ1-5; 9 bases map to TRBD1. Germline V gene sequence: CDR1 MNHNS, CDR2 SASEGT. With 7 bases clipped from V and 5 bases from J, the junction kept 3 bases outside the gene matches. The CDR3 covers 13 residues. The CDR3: CASMGQGYQPQHF. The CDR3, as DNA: TGTGCCAGCATGGGACAGGGATATCAGCCCCAGCATTTT.

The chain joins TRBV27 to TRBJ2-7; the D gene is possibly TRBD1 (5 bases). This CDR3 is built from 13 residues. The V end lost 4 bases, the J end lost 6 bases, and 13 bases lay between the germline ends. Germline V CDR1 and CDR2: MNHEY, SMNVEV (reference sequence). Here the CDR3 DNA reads TGTGCCAGCAGTTGGAGCCTTAGGGGCGAGCAGTACTTC. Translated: CASSWSLRGEQYF.

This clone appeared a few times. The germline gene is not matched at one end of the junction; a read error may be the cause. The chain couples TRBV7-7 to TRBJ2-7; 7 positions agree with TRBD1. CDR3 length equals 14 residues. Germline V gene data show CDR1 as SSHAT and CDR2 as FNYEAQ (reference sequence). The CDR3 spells CASSLAGTDNEQYF. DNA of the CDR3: TGTGCTAGCAGCTTAGCCGGGACAGACAACGAGCAGTACTTC.

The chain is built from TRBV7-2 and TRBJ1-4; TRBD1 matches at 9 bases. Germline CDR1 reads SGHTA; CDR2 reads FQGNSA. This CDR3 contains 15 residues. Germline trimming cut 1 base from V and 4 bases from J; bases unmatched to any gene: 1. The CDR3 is CASSLGDRDNEKLFF. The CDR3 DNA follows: TGTGCCAGCAGCTTAGGGGACAGGGATAATGAAAAACTGTTTTTT.

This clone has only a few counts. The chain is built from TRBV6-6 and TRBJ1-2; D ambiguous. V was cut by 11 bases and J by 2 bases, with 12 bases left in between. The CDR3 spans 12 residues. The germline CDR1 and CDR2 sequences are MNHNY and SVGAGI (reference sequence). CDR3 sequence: CAVSEENYGYTF. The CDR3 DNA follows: TGTGCCGTCTCCGAGGAAAACTATGGCTACACCTTC.